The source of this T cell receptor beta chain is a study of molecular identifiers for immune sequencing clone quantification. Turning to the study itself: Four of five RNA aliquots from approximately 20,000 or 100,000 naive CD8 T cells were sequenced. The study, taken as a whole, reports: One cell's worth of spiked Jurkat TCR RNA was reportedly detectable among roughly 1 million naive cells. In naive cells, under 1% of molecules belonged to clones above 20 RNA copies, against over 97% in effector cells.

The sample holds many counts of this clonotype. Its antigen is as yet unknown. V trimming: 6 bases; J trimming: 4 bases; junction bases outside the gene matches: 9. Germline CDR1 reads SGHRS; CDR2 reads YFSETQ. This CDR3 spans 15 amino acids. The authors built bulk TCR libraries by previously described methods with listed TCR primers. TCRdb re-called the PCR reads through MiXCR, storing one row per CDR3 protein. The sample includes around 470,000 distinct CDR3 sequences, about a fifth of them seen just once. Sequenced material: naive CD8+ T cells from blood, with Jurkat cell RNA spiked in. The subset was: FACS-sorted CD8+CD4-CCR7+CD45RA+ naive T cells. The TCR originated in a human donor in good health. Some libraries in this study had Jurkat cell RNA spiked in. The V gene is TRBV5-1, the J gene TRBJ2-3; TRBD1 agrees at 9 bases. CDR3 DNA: TGCGCCAGCAACATGGAGGACAGGGGTCCAGATACGCAGTATTTT. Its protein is CASNMEDRGPDTQYF.